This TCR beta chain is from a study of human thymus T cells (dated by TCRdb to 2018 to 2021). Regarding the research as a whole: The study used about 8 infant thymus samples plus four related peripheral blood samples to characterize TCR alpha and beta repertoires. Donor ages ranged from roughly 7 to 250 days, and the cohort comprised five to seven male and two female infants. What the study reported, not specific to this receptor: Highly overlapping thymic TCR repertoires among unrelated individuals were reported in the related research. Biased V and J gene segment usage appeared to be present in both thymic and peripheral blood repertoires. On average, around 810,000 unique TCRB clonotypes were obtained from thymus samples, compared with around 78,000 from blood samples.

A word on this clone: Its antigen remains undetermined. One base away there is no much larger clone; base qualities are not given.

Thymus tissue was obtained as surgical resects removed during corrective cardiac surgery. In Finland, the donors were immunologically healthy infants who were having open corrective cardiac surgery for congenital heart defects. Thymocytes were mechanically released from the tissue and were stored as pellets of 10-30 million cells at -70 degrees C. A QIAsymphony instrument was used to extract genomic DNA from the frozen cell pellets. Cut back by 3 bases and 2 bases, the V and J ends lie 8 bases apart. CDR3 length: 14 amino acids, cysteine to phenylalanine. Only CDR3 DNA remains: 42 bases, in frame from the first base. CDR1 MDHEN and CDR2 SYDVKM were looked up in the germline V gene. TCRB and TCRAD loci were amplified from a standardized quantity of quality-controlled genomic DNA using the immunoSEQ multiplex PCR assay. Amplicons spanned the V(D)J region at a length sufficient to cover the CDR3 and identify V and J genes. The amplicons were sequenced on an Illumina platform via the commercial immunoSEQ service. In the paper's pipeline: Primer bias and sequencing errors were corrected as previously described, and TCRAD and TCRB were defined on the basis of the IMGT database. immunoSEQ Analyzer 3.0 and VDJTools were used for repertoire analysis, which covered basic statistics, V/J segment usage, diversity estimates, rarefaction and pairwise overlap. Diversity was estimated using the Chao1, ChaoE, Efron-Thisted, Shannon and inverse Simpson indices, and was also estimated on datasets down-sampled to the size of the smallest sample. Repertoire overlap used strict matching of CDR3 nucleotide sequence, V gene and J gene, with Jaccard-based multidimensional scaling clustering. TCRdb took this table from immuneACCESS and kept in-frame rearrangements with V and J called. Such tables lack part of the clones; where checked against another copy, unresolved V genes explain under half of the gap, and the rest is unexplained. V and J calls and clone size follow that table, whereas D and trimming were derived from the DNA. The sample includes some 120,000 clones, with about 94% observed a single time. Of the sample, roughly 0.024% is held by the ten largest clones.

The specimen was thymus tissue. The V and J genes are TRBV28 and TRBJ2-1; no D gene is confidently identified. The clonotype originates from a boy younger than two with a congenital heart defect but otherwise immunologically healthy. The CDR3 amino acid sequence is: CASSFWRPYNEQFF. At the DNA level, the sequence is TGTGCCAGCAGTTTCTGGCGTCCCTACAATGAGCAGTTCTTC. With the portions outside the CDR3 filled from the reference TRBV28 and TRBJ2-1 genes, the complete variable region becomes DVKVTQSSRYLVKRTGEKVFLECVQDMDHENMFWYRQDPGLGLRLIYFSYDVKMKEKGDIPEGYSVSREKKERFSLILESASTNQTSMYLCASSFWRPYNEQFFGPGTRLTVL.